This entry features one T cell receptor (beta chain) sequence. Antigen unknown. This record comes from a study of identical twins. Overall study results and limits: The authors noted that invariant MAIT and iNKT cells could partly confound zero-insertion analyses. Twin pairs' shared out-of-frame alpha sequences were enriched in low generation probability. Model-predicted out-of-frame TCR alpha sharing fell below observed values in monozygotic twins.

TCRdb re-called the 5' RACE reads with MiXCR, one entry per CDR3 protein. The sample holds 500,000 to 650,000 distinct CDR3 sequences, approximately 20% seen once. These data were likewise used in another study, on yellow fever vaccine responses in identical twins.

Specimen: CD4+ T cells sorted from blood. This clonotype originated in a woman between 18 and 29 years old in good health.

The CDR3 coding sequence is TGCGCCAGCAGCATCGACAGGAAAAGCACAGATACGCAGTATTTT. Encoded protein: CASSIDRKSTDTQYF. This chain links TRBV5-1 with TRBJ2-3, with D perhaps TRBD1 (6 bases). From germline, CDR1 is SGHRS and CDR2 YFSETQ. Trimming stripped 4 bases from V and 0 bases from J, with 12 bases between. The CDR3 is made up of 15 amino acids.